Listed below are T cell receptor beta chains from one sample, sequenced in a study of blood T cell repertoires in COVID-19. Assay: immunoSEQ multiplex PCR; the TCRdb copy retains only in-frame clones and omits some. Here the sample spans some 300,000 clones, about 88% being singletons. Sequenced: PBMCs or T cells enriched from blood (not recorded which). The receptor set was obtained from a young woman who had recovered from COVID-19. Each CDR3 is given with its conserved first and last residue. Clone size is stated in some rows and not others, as once, few, many or a class when expanded.

j_call: TRBJ2-6; v_call: TRBV27; clone_size: NA; cdr3_aa: CASSPTGGLSGANVLTF
j_call: TRBJ2-4; v_call: TRBV19; clone_size: once; cdr3_aa: CASSIWGSLAKNIQYF
j_call: TRBJ1-2; v_call: TRBV19; clone_size: NA; cdr3_aa: CASTSDRGGYGYTF
j_call: TRBJ2-7; v_call: TRBV10-2; clone_size: NA; cdr3_aa: CASSETLGTGGEQYF
j_call: TRBJ1-6; v_call: TRBV6-5; clone_size: few; cdr3_aa: CASRMGSSSPLHF
j_call: TRBJ2-3; v_call: TRBV9; clone_size: NA; cdr3_aa: CASSPGLDTDTQYF
j_call: TRBJ1-1; v_call: TRBV3-1/TRBV3-2; clone_size: NA; cdr3_aa: CASSPGQGNCFF
j_call: TRBJ1-1; v_call: TRBV6-5; clone_size: once; cdr3_aa: CASSLRTGGNTEAFF
j_call: TRBJ2-2; v_call: TRBV20-1; clone_size: NA; cdr3_aa: CSASRQMNTGELFF
j_call: TRBJ2-3; v_call: TRBV6-6; clone_size: NA; cdr3_aa: CASSYPPSTDTQYF
j_call: TRBJ2-2; v_call: TRBV11-2; clone_size: few; cdr3_aa: CASSWGLAGGQITGELFF
j_call: TRBJ1-5; v_call: TRBV6-1; clone_size: NA; cdr3_aa: CASSEQGQANQPQHF
j_call: TRBJ2-7; v_call: TRBV4-1; clone_size: NA; cdr3_aa: CASSQDKQAAGGPTQQYF
j_call: TRBJ2-1; v_call: TRBV24-1; clone_size: few; cdr3_aa: CATSDVTSGGSYNEQFF
j_call: TRBJ2-7; v_call: TRBV7-2; clone_size: NA; cdr3_aa: CASSLQTGEKPYEQYF
j_call: TRBJ1-2; v_call: TRBV28; clone_size: NA; cdr3_aa: CASRHSRDRGYGYTF
j_call: TRBJ1-6; v_call: TRBV7-2; clone_size: NA; cdr3_aa: CASRLGLRDRDNSPLHF
j_call: TRBJ1-2; v_call: TRBV12-3/TRBV12-4; clone_size: NA; cdr3_aa: CASSFPQSYGYTF
j_call: TRBJ2-3; v_call: TRBV27; clone_size: NA; cdr3_aa: CASSLTGAPDPTDTQYF
j_call: TRBJ2-7; v_call: TRBV3-1/TRBV3-2; clone_size: NA; cdr3_aa: CASSLRAGYLTYEQYF
j_call: TRBJ1-2; v_call: TRBV5-5; clone_size: NA; cdr3_aa: CASSPRDRGLVAGYTF
j_call: TRBJ1-5; v_call: TRBV5-5; clone_size: NA; cdr3_aa: CASSVQTGGGYQPQHF
j_call: TRBJ2-5; v_call: TRBV10-3; clone_size: once; cdr3_aa: CAISGGETQYF
j_call: TRBJ1-1; v_call: TRBV7-6; clone_size: NA; cdr3_aa: CASSLGVKGAGENTEAFF
j_call: TRBJ2-3; v_call: TRBV7-2; clone_size: NA; cdr3_aa: CASSLATVTSDTQYF
j_call: TRBJ2-7; v_call: TRBV10-2; clone_size: NA; cdr3_aa: CASSNPRTGYTYEQYF
j_call: TRBJ1-2; v_call: TRBV7-2; clone_size: NA; cdr3_aa: CASSLDREGGYTF
j_call: TRBJ1-2; v_call: TRBV28; clone_size: once; cdr3_aa: CASAGTGIYYGYTF
j_call: TRBJ2-2; v_call: TRBV23-1; clone_size: NA; cdr3_aa: CASSQSTSNTGELFF
j_call: TRBJ1-1; v_call: TRBV10-1; clone_size: NA; cdr3_aa: CASSESQGNAEAFF
j_call: TRBJ2-1; v_call: TRBV3-1/TRBV3-2; clone_size: NA; cdr3_aa: CASSPISSGLYNEQFF
j_call: TRBJ1-5; v_call: TRBV28; clone_size: NA; cdr3_aa: CASSLTVQPQHF
j_call: TRBJ2-1; v_call: TRBV7-9; clone_size: once; cdr3_aa: CASSFDEQFF
j_call: TRBJ1-6; v_call: TRBV9; clone_size: NA; cdr3_aa: CASSPGNSPLHF
j_call: TRBJ1-1; v_call: TRBV30; clone_size: NA; cdr3_aa: CAWSQGNTEAFF
j_call: TRBJ2-7; v_call: TRBV11-2; clone_size: many; cdr3_aa: CASSSRPAYEQYF
j_call: TRBJ2-5; v_call: TRBV2; clone_size: once; cdr3_aa: CATPSGAQETQYF
j_call: TRBJ2-1; v_call: TRBV5-1; clone_size: once; cdr3_aa: CASSSNRLDNEQFF
j_call: TRBJ1-5; v_call: TRBV2; clone_size: once; cdr3_aa: CASKFFGGTNQPQHF
j_call: TRBJ2-3; v_call: TRBV24-1; clone_size: NA; cdr3_aa: CATSDRTQGGTDTQYF
j_call: TRBJ2-1; v_call: TRBV7-9; clone_size: NA; cdr3_aa: CASRWDRLGSSYNEQFF
j_call: TRBJ2-7; v_call: TRBV19; clone_size: NA; cdr3_aa: CASSTNRGPPYEQYF
j_call: TRBJ2-5; v_call: TRBV10-2; clone_size: NA; cdr3_aa: CASRQGQETQYF
j_call: TRBJ1-6; v_call: TRBV3-1/TRBV3-2; clone_size: NA; cdr3_aa: CASSQRWGDSPLHF
j_call: TRBJ2-4; v_call: TRBV28; clone_size: NA; cdr3_aa: CASSLVGTRNIQYF
j_call: TRBJ2-6; v_call: TRBV5-5; clone_size: NA; cdr3_aa: CASSSRQAETFSGANVLTF
j_call: TRBJ1-5; v_call: TRBV5-1; clone_size: NA; cdr3_aa: CASSPRDRNQPQHF
j_call: TRBJ1-4; v_call: TRBV11-2; clone_size: NA; cdr3_aa: CASSFALYEKLFF
j_call: TRBJ1-2; v_call: TRBV28; clone_size: NA; cdr3_aa: CASSWVSGEYGYTF
j_call: TRBJ2-5; v_call: TRBV5-6; clone_size: NA; cdr3_aa: CASSTALLAGGKETQYF
j_call: TRBJ1-5; v_call: TRBV28; clone_size: NA; cdr3_aa: CASRTVAVYSNQPQHF
j_call: TRBJ2-7; v_call: TRBV10-2; clone_size: NA; cdr3_aa: CASGTGNEQYF
j_call: TRBJ1-6; v_call: TRBV6-5; clone_size: NA; cdr3_aa: CASSYPDGENSPLHF